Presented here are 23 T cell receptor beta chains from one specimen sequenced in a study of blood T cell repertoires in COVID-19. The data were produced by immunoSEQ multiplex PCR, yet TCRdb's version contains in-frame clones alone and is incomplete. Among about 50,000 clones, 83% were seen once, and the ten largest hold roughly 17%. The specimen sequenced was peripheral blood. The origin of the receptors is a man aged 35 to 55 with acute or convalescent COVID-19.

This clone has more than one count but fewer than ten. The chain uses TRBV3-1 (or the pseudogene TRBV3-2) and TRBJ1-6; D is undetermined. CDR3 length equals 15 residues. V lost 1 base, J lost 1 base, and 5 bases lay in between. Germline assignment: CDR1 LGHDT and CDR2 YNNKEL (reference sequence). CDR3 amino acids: CASSQGGSYNSPLHF. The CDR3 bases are TGTGCCAGCAGCCAAGGAGGTTCCTATAATTCACCCCTCCACTTT.

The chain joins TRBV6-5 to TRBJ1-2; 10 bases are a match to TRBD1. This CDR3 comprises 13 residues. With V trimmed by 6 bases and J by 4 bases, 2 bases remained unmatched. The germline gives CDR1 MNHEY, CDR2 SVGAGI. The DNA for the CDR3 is TGTGCCAGCAGATGGACAGGGGGCTATGGCTACACCTTC. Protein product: CASRWTGGYGYTF.

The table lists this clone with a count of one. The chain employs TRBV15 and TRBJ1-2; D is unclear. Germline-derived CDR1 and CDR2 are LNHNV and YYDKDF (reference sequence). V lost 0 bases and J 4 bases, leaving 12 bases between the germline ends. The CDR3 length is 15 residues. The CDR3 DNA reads TGTGCCACCAGCAGAGATTACACGGGGAGCTATGGCTACACCTTC. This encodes CATSRDYTGSYGYTF.

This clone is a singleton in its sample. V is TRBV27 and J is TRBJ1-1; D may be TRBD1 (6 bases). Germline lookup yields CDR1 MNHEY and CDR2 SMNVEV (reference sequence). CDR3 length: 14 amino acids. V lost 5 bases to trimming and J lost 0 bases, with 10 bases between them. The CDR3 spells CASSIGQLNTEAFF. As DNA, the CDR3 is TGTGCCAGCAGTATTGGACAGCTGAACACTGAAGCTTTCTTT.

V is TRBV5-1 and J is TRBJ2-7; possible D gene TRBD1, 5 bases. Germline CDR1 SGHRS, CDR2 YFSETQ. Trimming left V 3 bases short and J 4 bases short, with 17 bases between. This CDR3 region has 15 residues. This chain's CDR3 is CASSYLQVSAYEQYF. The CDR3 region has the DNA TGCGCCAGCAGCTATCTACAGGTGAGCGCGTACGAGCAGTACTTC. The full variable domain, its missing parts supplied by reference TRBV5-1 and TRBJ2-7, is KAGVTQTPRYLIKTRGQQVTLSCSPISGHRSVSWYQQTPGQGLQFLFEYFSETQRNKGNFPGRFSGRQFSNSRSEMNVSTLELGDSALYLCASSYLQVSAYEQYFGPGTRLTVT.

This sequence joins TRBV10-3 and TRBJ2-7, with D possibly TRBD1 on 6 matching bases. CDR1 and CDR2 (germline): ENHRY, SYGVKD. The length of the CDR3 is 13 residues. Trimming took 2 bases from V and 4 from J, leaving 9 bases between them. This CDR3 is CAISEADRYEQYF. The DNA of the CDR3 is TGTGCCATCAGTGAGGCCGACAGGTACGAGCAGTACTTC.

CDR3 sequence (DNA): TGTGCCAGTAGTGTTAGGACTAGCGGGGGGGCCAATGAGCAGTTCTTC. It yields the protein CASSVRTSGGANEQFF. J is TRBJ2-1 and V is TRBV19, with 15 bases matching TRBD2. The CDR3 covers 16 residues. J lost 6 bases, V lost 5 bases, and 5 bases had no gene match. CDR1 and CDR2 from the germline V gene are LNHDA and SQIVND (reference sequence).

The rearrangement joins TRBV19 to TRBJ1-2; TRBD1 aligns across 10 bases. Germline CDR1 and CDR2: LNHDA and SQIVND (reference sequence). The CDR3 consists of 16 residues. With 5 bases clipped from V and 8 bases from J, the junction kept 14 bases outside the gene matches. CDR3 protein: CASSFGTGDSAGGYTF. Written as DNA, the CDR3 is TGTGCCAGTAGTTTTGGGACAGGGGACAGCGCTGGAGGCTACACCTTC.

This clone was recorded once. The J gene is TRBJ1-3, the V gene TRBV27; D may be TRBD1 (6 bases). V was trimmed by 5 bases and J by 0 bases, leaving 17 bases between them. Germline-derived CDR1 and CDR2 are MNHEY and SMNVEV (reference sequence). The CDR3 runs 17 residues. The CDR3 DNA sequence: TGTGCCAGCAGTCCAGGGGAAGCCCGCAGCTCTGGAAACACCATATATTTT. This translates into CASSPGEARSSGNTIYF.

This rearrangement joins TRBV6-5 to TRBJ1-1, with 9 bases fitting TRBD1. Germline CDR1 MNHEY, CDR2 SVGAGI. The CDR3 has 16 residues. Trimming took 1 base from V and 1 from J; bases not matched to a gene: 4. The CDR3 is CASSYFGTGRNTEAFF. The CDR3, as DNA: TGTGCCAGCAGTTACTTCGGGACAGGGAGGAACACTGAAGCTTTCTTT.

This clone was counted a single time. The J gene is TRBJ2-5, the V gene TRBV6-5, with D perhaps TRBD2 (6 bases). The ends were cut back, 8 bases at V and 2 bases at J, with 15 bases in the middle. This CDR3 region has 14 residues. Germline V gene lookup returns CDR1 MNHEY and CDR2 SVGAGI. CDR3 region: CASRLAPGQETQYF. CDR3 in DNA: TGTGCCAGCCGTCTAGCGCCGGGGCAAGAGACCCAGTACTTC.

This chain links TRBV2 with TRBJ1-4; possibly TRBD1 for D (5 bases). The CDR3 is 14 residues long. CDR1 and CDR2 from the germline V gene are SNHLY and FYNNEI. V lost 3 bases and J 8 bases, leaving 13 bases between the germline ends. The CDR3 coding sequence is TGTGCCAGCAGTGAGAGACAGCAGGCAGAAAAACTGTTTTTT. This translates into CASSERQQAEKLFF.

The chain's CDR3 is CASSLDTNYGYTF. The CDR3 nucleotides are TGTGCCAGCAGCTTAGACACTAACTATGGCTACACCTTC. The chain is built from TRBV7-2 and TRBJ1-2, with unresolved D. Trimming took 1 base from V and 0 from J, leaving 3 bases between them. Germline lookup yields CDR1 SGHTA and CDR2 FQGNSA. This CDR3 is built from 13 residues.

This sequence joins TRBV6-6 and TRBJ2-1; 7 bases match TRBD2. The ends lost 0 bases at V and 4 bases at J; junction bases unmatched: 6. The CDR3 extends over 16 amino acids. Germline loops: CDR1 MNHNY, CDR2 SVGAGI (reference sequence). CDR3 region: CASSYSMGGSYNEQFF. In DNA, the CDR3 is TGTGCCAGCAGTTACTCGATGGGGGGGAGTTACAATGAGCAGTTCTTC.

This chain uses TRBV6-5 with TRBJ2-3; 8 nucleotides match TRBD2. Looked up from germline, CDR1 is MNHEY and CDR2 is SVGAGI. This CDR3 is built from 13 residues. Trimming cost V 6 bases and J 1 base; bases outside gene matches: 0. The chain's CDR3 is CASRLAGTDTQYF. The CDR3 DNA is TGTGCCAGCAGACTAGCGGGCACAGATACGCAGTATTTT.

The CDR3 here is CASSLSGGWSTDTQYF. The DNA for the CDR3 is TGTGCCAGCAGCTTAAGCGGGGGGTGGAGCACAGATACGCAGTATTTT. The V gene is TRBV5-5, the J gene TRBJ2-3, with 9 bases aligning to TRBD2. The CDR3 consists of 16 residues. The V gene end was trimmed by 2 bases and the J gene end by 0 bases; junction bases not matched to a gene: 4. In germline, CDR1 is SGHKS, CDR2 YYEKEE (reference sequence). The full variable domain, rest sourced from reference TRBV5-5 and TRBJ2-3, is DAGVTQSPTHLIKTRGQQVTLRCSPISGHKSVSWYQQVLGQGPQFIFQYYEKEERGRGNFPDRFSARQFPNYSSELNVNALLLGDSALYLCASSLSGGWSTDTQYFGPGTRLTVL.

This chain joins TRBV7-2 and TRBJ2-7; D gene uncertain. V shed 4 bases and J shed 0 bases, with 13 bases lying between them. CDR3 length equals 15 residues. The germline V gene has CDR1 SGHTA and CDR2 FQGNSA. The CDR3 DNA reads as TGTGCCAGCAGCTCCTCCACTTTCCGCTCCTACGAGCAGTACTTC. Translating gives CASSSSTFRSYEQYF.

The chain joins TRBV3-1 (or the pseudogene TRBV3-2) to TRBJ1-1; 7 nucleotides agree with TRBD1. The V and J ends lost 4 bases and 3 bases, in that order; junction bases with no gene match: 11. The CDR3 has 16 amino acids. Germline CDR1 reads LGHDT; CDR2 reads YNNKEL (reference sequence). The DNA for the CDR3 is TGTGCCAGCAGCCGGCAGAGAGGGCAGGGGGACACTGAAGCTTTCTTT. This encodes CASSRQRGQGDTEAFF.

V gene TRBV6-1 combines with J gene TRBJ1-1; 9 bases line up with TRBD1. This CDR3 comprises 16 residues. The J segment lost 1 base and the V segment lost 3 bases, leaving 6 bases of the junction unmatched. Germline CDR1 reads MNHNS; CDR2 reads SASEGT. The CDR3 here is CASSDLTGGRNTEAFF. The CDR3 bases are TGTGCCAGCAGTGATCTAACAGGGGGCCGGAACACTGAAGCTTTCTTT.

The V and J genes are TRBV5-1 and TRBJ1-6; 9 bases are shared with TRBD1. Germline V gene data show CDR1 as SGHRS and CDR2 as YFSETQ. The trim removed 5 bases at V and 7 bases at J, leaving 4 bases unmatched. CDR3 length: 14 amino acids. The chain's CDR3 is CASRSGTGNSPLHF. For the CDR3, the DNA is TGCGCCAGCAGGAGCGGGACAGGGAATTCACCCCTCCACTTT. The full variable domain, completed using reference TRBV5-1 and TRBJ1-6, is KAGVTQTPRYLIKTRGQQVTLSCSPISGHRSVSWYQQTPGQGLQFLFEYFSETQRNKGNFPGRFSGRQFSNSRSEMNVSTLELGDSALYLCASRSGTGNSPLHFGNGTRLTVT.

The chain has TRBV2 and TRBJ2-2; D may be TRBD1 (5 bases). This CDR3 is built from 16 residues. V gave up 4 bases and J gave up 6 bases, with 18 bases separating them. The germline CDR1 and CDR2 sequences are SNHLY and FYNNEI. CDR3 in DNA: TGTGCCAGCAGTGTACTCGTGACTGGGGCCCCCGGGGAGCTGTTTTTT. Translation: CASSVLVTGAPGELFF.

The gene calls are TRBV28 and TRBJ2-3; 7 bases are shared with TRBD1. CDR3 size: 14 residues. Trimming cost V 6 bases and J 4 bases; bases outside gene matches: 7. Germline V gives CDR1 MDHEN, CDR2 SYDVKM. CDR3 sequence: CASSQQGIADTQYF. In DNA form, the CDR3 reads TGTGCCAGCAGCCAACAGGGGATAGCAGATACGCAGTATTTT.

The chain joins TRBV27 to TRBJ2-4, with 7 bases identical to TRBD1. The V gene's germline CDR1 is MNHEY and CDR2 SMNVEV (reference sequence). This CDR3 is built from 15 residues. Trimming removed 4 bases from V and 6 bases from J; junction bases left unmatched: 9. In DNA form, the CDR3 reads TGTGCCAGCAGTTCCGACAGGGAACGAAGAAACATTCAGTACTTC. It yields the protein CASSSDRERRNIQYF.